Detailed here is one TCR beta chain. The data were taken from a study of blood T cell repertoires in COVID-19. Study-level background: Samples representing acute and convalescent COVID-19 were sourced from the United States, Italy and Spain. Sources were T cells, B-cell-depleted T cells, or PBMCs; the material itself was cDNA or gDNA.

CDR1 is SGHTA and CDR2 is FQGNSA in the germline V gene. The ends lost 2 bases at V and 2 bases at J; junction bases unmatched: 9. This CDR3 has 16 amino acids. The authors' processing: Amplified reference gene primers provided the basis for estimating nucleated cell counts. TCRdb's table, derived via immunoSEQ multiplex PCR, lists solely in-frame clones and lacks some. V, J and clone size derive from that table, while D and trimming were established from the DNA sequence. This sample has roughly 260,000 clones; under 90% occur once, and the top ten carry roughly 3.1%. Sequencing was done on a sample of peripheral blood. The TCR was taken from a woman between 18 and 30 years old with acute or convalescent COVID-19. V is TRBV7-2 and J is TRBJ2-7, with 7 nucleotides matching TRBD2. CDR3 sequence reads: CASSLQGDYLTYEQYF. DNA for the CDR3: TGTGCCAGCAGCTTACAAGGGGACTACCTCACCTACGAGCAGTACTTC.